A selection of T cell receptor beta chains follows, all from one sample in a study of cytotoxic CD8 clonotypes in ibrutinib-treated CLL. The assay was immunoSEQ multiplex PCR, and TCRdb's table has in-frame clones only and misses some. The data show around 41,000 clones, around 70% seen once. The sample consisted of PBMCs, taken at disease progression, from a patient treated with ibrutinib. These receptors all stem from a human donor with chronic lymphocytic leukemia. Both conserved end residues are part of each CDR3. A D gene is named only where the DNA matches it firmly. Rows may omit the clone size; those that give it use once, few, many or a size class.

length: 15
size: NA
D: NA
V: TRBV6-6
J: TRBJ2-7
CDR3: CASSYSKGGSYEQYF
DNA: TGTGCCAGCAGTTACTCGAAAGGGGGATCCTACGAGCAGTACTTC

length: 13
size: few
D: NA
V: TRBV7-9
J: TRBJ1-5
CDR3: CASSRTGNQPQHF
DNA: TGTGCCAGCAGCCGGACTGGCAATCAGCCCCAGCATTTT

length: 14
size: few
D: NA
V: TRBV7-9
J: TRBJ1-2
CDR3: CASSLAGASYGYTF
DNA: TGTGCCAGCAGCTTAGCAGGGGCTAGCTATGGCTACACCTTC

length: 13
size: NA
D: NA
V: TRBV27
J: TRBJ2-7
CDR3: CASSLGGSYEQYF
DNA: TGTGCCAGCAGTTTGGGCGGCTCCTACGAGCAGTACTTC

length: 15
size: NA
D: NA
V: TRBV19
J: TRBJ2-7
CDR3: CASSPGDSRVEEQYF
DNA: TGTGCCAGTAGCCCGGGAGACTCGAGAGTGGAGGAGCAGTACTTC

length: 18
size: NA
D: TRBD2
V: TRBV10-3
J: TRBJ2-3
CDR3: CATAPLLAGGGRTDTQYF
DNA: TGTGCCACCGCCCCACTACTAGCGGGAGGAGGGCGCACAGATACGCAGTATTTT

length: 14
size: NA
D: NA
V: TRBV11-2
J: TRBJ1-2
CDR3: CASSLDQGTGGYTF
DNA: TGTGCCAGCAGCTTAGATCAGGGCACGGGAGGCTACACCTTC

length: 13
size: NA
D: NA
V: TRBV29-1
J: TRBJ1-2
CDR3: CSVPKEGGHGYTF
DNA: TGCAGCGTTCCAAAGGAGGGGGGGCATGGCTACACCTTC

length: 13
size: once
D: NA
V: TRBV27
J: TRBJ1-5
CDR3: CASSLFQRQPQHF
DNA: TGTGCCAGCAGTTTATTTCAAAGACAGCCCCAGCATTTT

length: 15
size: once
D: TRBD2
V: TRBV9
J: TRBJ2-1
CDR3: CASRRDGGEYNEQFF
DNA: TGTGCCAGCAGACGAGACGGGGGGGAGTACAATGAGCAGTTCTTC

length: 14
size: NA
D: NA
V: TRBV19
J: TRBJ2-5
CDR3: CASSPNPASVTQYF
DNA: TGTGCCAGTAGTCCCAATCCGGCTTCAGTGACCCAGTACTTC

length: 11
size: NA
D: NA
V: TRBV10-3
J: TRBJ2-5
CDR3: CAIRDQETQYF
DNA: TGTGCCATCAGGGACCAAGAGACCCAGTACTTC

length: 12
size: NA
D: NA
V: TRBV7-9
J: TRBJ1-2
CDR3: CATPPGSYGYTF
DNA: TGTGCTACCCCACCGGGGAGCTATGGCTACACCTTC

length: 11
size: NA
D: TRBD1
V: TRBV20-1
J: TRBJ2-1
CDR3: CSADRANEQFF
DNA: TGCAGTGCTGACAGGGCAAATGAGCAGTTCTTC

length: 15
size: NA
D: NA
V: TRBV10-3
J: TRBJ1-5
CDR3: CAISATSGVDQPQHF
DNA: TGTGCCATCAGCGCGACCTCAGGGGTGGATCAGCCCCAGCATTTT

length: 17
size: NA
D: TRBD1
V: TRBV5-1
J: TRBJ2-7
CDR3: CASSLNPAGGFSYEQYF
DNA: TGCGCCAGCAGCTTGAATCCTGCAGGGGGCTTTAGCTACGAGCAGTACTTC

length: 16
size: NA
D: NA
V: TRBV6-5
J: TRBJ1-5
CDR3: CASSSNTGTLNQPQHF
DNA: TGTGCCAGCAGTTCTAATACCGGGACGCTAAATCAGCCCCAGCATTTT

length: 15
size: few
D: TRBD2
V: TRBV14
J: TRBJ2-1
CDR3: CASSQRLAGDNEQFF
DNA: TGTGCCAGCAGCCAGAGGCTAGCGGGGGACAATGAGCAGTTCTTC

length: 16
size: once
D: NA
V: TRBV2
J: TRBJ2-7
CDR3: CASSGLFGSDSYEQYF
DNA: TGTGCCAGCAGTGGATTATTTGGATCGGACTCCTACGAGCAGTACTTC

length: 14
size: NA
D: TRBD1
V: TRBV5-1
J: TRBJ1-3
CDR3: CASSFGQAGNTIYF
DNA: TGCGCCAGCAGCTTCGGACAGGCTGGAAACACCATATATTTT

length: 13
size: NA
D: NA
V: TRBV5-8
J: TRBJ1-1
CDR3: CASSREERTEAFF
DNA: TGTGCCAGCAGCCGGGAGGAAAGGACTGAAGCTTTCTTT

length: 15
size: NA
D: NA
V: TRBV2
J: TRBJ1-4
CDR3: CASRKTGTTNEKLFF
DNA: TGTGCCAGCAGGAAAACGGGAACAACTAATGAAAAACTGTTTTTT

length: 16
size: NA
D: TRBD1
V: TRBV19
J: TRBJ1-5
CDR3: CASSHSGTGPNQPQHF
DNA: TGTGCCAGTAGCCACTCCGGGACAGGGCCCAATCAGCCCCAGCATTTT

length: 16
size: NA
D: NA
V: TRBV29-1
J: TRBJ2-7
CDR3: CSVEEPGDQFSYEQYF
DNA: TGCAGCGTTGAAGAACCAGGGGATCAATTCTCCTACGAGCAGTACTTC

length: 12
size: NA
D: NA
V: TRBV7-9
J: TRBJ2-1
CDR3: CASPSYHNEQFF
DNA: TGTGCCAGCCCCTCCTATCACAATGAGCAGTTCTTC

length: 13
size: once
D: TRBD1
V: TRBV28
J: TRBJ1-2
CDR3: CASRTGGLGGYTF
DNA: TGTGCCAGCAGGACAGGGGGCTTAGGAGGCTACACCTTC

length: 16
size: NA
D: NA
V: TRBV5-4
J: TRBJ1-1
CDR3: CASSRPPGAESTEAFF
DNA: TGTGCCAGCAGCCGGCCGCCAGGGGCCGAAAGCACTGAAGCTTTCTTT

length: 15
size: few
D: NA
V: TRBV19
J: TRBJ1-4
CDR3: CASSIVGNPNEKLFF
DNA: TGTGCCAGTAGTATAGTGGGGAACCCCAATGAAAAACTGTTTTTT

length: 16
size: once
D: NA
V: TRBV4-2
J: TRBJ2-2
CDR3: CASSQETVTNTGELFF
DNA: TGTGCCAGCAGCCAAGAGACGGTGACGAACACCGGGGAGCTGTTTTTT

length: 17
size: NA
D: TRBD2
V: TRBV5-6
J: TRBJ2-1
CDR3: CASSLRGLAGYRREQFF
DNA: TGTGCCAGCAGCTTGAGGGGACTAGCGGGTTATAGAAGGGAGCAGTTCTTC